This TCR delta chain was recovered during a study of γδ T cells in repeated Plasmodium falciparum infection. At the level of the study: Four controlled malaria infections with P. falciparum NF54 spanned about 640 days. Samples were taken at baseline, before some infections, and 21 days after each.

TCRdb reanalysed the multiplex PCR reads with CATT. The sample includes 85,000 to 100,000 delta-chain clones, over 0.75% of them seen just once. V shed 3 bases and J 0 bases; nucleotides not matched to a gene: 37. Germline CDR1 is TSWWSYY and CDR2 is QGS. The CDR3 is 26 residues long. Gammadelta T cells were flow-sorted from PBMC into Vgamma9/Vdelta2+ and Vdelta2-negative populations for bulk analysis. Findings and caveats of the study: Compared with Australian children, Malian Vdelta2-negative repertoires seemed more clonal, less diverse, less shared. The Malian cohort came from a small rural village of predominantly one ethnic group.

With regard to this clone: No antigen is known for it. This DNA's translation and the protein TCRdb lists, from a much larger clone, do not match at residues 15 and 18, likely due to a read error; the protein shown is translated from the DNA.

The V gene is TRDV1, the J gene TRDJ1; 7 bases agree with TRDD3. Source material: gamma-delta T cells from blood. The receptor's source is a pool of human donors (malaria-infected and uninfected, not separated). The CDR3 region is CALGDTLFGATGPDFWGGGYTDKLIF. CDR3 nucleotides: TGTGCTCTTGGGGACACTCTCTTTGGGGCTACAGGGCCCGATTTCTGGGGGGGAGGGTACACCGATAAACTCATCTTT.